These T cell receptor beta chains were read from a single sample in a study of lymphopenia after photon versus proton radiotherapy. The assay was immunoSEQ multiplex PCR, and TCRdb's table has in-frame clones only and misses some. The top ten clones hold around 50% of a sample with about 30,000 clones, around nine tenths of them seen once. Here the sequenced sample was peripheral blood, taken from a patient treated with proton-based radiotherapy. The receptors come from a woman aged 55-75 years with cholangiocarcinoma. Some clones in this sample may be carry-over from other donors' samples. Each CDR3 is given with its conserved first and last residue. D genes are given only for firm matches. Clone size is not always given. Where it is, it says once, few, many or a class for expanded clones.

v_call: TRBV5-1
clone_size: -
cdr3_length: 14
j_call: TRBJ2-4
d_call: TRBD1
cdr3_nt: TGCGCCAGCAGCCCACGGACAGGGCAAAACATTCAGTACTTC
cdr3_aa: CASSPRTGQNIQYF

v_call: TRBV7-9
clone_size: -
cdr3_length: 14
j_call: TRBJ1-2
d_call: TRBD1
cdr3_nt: TGTGCCAGCAGCTCGTCTGGACAGGGCTATGGCTACACCTTC
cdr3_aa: CASSSSGQGYGYTF

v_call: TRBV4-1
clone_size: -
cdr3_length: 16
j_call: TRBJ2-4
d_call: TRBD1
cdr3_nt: TGCGCCAGCAGCCTCGGGACAGGGAGAACCAAAAACATTCAGTACTTC
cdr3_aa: CASSLGTGRTKNIQYF

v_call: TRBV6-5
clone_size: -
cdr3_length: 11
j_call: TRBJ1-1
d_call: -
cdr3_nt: TGTGCCAGCAGTGCCCACGACGAGACTTTCTTT
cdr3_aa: CASSAHDETFF

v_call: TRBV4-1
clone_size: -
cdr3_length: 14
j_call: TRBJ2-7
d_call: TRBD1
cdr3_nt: TGCGCCAGCAGCCAAGGGACAGGAGTTGAGGAGCAGTACTTC
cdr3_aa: CASSQGTGVEEQYF

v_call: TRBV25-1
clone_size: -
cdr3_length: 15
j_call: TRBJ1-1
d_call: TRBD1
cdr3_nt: TGTGCCAGCAGTGAATTTAGGGGGGACAGCACTGAAGCTTTCTTT
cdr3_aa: CASSEFRGDSTEAFF

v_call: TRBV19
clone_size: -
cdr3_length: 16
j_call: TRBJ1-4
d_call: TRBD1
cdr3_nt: TGTGCCAGTGGGACAGGGGGTAGACTGACTAATGAAAAACTGTTTTTT
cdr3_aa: CASGTGGRLTNEKLFF

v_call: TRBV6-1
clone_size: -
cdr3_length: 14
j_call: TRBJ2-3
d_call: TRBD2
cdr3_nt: TGTGCCAGCAGTGAAGCAACTAGCGGGGTGACGCAGTATTTT
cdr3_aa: CASSEATSGVTQYF

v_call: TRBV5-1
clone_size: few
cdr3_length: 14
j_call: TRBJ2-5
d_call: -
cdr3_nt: TGCGCCAGCAGCTTGGGGGGCACCGAAGAGACCCAGTACTTC
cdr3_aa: CASSLGGTEETQYF

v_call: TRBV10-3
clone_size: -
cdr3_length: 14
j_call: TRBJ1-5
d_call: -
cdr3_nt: TGTGCCATCAGTGAAGGGGCAGTCAATCAGCCCCAGCATTTT
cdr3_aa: CAISEGAVNQPQHF

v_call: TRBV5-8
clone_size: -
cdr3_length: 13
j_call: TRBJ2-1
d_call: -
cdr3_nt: TGTGCCAGCAGACAGGACAGAGGGAATGAGCAGTTCTTC
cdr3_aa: CASRQDRGNEQFF

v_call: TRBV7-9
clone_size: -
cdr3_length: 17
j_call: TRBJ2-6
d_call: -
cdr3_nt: TGTGCCAGCAGCCCTGACAGTGCTGACTCTGGGGCCAACGTCCTGACTTTC
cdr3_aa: CASSPDSADSGANVLTF

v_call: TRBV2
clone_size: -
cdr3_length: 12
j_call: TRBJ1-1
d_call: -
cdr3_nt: TGTGCCAGCAGGACCCCTAACACTGAAGCTTTCTTT
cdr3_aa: CASRTPNTEAFF

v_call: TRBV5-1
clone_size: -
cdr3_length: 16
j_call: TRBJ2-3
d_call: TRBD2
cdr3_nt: TGCGCCAGCAGAAGGGTAGCGGGGGAAATTACAGATACGCAGTATTTT
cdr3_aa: CASRRVAGEITDTQYF

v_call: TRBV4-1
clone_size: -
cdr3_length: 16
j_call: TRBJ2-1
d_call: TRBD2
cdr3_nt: TGCGCCAGCAGCCAAGTGGGTAGCGGGGGATACAATGAGCAGTTCTTC
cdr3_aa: CASSQVGSGGYNEQFF

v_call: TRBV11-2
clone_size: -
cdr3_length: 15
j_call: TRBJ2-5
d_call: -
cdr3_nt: TGTGCCAGCAGCTTAGTGGGCAGACCGGAGGAGACCCAGTACTTC
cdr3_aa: CASSLVGRPEETQYF

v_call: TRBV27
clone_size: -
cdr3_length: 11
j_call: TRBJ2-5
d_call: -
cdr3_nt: TGTGCGAAGGTCGTCGAAGAGACCCAGTACTTC
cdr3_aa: CAKVVEETQYF

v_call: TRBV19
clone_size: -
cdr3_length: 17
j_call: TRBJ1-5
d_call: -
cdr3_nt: TGTGCCAGTAGTAGGGGCCCCGGGGGAGGCAACAATCAGCCCCAGCATTTT
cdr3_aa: CASSRGPGGGNNQPQHF

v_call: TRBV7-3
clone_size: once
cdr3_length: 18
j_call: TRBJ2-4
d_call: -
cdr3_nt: TGTGCCAGCAGCTTATACCCTCAGGGCCAAGGATCCAAAAACATTCAGTACTTC
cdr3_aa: CASSLYPQGQGSKNIQYF

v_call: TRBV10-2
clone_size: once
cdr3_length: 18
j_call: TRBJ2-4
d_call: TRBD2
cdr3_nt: TGCGCCAGCAGTGAGCACGGGACTAGCGGGAGCGGGAAAAACATTCAGTACTTC
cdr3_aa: CASSEHGTSGSGKNIQYF

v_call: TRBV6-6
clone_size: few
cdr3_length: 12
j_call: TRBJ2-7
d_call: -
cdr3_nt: TGTGCCAGCAGGGAGACTTCCTACGAGCAGTACTTC
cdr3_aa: CASRETSYEQYF

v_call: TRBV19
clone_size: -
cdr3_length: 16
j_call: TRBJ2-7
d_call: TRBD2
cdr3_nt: TGTGCCAGTAGTCCTTCGACTAGCGGGGCATCCTACGAGCAGTACTTC
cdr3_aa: CASSPSTSGASYEQYF

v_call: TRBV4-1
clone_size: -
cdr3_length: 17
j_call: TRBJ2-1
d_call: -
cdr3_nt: TGCGCCAGCAGCCAAGAAGTCACAGGACCGCCCTACAATGAGCAGTTCTTC
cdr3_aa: CASSQEVTGPPYNEQFF

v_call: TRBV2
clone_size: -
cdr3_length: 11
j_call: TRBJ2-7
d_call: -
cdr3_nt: TGTGCCAGTAGACATTCCTACGAGCAGTACTTC
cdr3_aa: CASRHSYEQYF

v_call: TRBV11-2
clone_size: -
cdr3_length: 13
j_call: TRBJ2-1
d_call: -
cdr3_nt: TGTGCCAGCAGCTTATCACTTCTCGGTGAGCAGTTCTTC
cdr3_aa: CASSLSLLGEQFF

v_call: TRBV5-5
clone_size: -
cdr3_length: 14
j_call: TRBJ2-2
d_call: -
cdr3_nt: TGTGCCAGCAGCTTGGTTCTGCTCACCGGGGAGCTGTTTTTT
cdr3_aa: CASSLVLLTGELFF

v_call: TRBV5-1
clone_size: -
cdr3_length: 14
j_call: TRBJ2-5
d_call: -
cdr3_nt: TGCGCCAGCAGCTCTGTGGCGGGTGGGGAGACCCAGTACTTC
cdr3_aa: CASSSVAGGETQYF

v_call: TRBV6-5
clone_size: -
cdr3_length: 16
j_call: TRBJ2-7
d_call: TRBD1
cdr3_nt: TGTGCCAGCAGTTACGTCGGGACAGGGCCCTCCTACGAGCAGTACTTC
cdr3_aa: CASSYVGTGPSYEQYF

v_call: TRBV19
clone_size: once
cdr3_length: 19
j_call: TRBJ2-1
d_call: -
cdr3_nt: TGTGCCAGTAGTTACCCCCTCTCAGGACGGTTAGGGTACTACAATGAGCAGTTCTTC
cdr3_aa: CASSYPLSGRLGYYNEQFF

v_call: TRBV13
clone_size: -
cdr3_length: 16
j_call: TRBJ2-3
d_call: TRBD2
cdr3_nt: TGTGCCAGCAGCTTAGAATTAGCGGGAGGCGCAGATACGCAGTATTTT
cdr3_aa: CASSLELAGGADTQYF

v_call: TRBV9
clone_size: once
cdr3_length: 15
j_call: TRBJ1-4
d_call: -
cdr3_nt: TGTGCCAGCAGCGTAGAGGGAAGGGGCAATGAAAAACTGTTTTTT
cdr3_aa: CASSVEGRGNEKLFF

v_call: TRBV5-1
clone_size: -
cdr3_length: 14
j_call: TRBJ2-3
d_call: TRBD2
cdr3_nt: TGCGCCAGCAGCTTGAGTAGCGGGAGCGATACGCAGTATTTT
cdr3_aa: CASSLSSGSDTQYF

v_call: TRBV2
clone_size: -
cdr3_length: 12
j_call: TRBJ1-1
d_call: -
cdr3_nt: TGTGCCAGCAAGTGGGGATACAGGGAAGCTTTCTTT
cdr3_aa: CASKWGYREAFF

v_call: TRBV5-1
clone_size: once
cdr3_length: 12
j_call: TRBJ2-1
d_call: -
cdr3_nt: TGCGCCAGCAGCTTCCTACAGGGAGGGCAGTTCTTC
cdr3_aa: CASSFLQGGQFF

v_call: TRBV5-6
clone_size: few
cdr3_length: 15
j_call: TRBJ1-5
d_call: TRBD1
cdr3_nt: TGTGCCAGCAGCTTGGGGACAGGGGGCGTGCAGCCCCAGCATTTT
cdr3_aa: CASSLGTGGVQPQHF

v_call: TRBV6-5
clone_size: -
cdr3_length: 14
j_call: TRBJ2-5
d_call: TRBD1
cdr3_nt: TGTGCCAGCATGATGACAGGGTCCCAAGCGACCCAGTACTTC
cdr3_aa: CASMMTGSQATQYF

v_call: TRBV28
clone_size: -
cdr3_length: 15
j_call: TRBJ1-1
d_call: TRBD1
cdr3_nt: TGTGCCAGCACCCCAGGGGGGACCATGAACACTGAAGCTTTCTTT
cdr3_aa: CASTPGGTMNTEAFF